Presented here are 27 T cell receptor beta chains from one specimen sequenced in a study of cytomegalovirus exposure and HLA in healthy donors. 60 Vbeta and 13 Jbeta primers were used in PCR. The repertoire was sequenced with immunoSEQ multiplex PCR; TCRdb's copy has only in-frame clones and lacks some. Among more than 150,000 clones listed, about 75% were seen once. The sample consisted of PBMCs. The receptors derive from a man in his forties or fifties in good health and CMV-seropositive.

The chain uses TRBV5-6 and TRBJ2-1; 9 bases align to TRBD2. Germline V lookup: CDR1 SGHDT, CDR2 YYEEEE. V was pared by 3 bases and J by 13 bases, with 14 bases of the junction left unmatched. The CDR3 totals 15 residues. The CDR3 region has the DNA TGTGCCAGCAGCTGGGGGGGGGCCAGCGGGGGGACTCAGTTCTTC. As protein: CASSWGGASGGTQFF.

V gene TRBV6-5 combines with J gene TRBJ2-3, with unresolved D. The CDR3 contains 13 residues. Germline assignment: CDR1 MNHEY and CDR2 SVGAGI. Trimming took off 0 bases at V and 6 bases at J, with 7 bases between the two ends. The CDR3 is CASSYSERDTQYF. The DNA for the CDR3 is TGTGCCAGCAGTTACTCGGAGAGGGATACGCAGTATTTT.

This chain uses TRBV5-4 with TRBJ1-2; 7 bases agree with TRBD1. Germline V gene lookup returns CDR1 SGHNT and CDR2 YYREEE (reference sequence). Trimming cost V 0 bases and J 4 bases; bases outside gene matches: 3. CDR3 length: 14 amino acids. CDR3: CASSLGQGPYGYTF. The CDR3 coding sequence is TGTGCCAGCAGCTTGGGACAGGGTCCCTATGGCTACACCTTC. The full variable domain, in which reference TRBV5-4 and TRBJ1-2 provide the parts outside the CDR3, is ETGVTQSPTHLIKTRGQQVTLRCSSQSGHNTVSWYQQALGQGPQFIFQYYREEENGRGNFPPRFSGLQFPNYSSELNVNALELDDSALYLCASSLGQGPYGYTFGSGTRLTVV.

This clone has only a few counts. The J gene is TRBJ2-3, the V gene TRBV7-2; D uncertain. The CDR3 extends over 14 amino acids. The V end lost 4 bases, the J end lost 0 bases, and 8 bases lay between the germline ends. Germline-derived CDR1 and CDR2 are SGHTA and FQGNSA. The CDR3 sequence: CASSSFTSTDTQYF. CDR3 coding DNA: TGTGCCAGCAGCTCCTTTACTAGCACAGATACGCAGTATTTT.

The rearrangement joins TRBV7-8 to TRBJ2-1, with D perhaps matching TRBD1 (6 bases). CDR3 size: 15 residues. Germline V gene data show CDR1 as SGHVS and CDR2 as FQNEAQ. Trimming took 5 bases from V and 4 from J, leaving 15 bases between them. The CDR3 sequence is CASSLTDTGYNEQFF. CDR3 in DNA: TGTGCCAGCAGCCTTACAGATACAGGGTACAATGAGCAGTTCTTC.

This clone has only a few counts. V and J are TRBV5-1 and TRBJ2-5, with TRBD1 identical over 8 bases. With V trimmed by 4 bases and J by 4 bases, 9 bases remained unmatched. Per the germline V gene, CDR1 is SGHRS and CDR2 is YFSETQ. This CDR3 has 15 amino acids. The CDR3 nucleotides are TGCGCCAGCAGCACACTAGGACAGGGCGTAGAGACCCAGTACTTC. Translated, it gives CASSTLGQGVETQYF.

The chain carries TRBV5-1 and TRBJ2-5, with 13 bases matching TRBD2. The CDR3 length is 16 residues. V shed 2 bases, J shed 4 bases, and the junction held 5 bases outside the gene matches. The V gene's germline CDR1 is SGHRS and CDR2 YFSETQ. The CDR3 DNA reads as TGCGCCAGCAGCTTCGGGGGACTAGCGGGGATAGAGACCCAGTACTTC. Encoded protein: CASSFGGLAGIETQYF.

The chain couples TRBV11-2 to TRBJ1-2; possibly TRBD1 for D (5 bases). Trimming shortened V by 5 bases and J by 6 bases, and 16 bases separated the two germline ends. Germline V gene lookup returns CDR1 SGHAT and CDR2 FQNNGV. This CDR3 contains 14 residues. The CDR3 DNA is TGTGCCAGCAGCCTAGGAGGGTCGGGGGATGGCTACACCTTC. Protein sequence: CASSLGGSGDGYTF.

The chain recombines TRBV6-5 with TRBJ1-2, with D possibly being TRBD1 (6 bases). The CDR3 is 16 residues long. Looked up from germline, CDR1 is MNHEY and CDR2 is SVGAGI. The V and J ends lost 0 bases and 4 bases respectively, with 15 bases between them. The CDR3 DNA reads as TGTGCCAGCAGTTACTCGATTTCCAGGGGAGCCTATGGCTACACCTTC. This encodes CASSYSISRGAYGYTF.

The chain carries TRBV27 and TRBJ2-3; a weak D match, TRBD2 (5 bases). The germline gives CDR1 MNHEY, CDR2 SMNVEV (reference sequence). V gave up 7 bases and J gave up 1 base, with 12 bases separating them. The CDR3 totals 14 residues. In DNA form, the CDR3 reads TGTGCCAGCACCCCCTTGAGGGGCACAGATACGCAGTATTTT. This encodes CASTPLRGTDTQYF.

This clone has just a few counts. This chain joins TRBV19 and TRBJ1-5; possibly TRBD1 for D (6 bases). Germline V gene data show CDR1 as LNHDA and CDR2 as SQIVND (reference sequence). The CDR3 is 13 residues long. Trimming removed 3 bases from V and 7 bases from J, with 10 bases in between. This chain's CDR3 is CASSIQGKQPQHF. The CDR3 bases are TGTGCCAGTAGTATTCAGGGGAAGCAGCCCCAGCATTTT.

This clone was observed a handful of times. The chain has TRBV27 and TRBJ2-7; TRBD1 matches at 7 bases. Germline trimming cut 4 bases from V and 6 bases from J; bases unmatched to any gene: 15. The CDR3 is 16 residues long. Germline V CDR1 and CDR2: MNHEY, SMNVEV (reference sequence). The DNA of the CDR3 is TGTGCCAGCAGTTCCCAAAAAACGACAGGGCTCGCCGAGCAGTACGTC. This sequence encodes CASSSQKTTGLAEQYV.

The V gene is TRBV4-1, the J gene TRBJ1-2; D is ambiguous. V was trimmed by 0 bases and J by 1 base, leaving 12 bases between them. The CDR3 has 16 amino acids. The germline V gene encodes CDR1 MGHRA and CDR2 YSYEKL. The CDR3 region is CASSQETSTNNYGYTF. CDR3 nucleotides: TGCGCCAGCAGCCAAGAAACATCTACTAATAACTATGGCTACACCTTC.

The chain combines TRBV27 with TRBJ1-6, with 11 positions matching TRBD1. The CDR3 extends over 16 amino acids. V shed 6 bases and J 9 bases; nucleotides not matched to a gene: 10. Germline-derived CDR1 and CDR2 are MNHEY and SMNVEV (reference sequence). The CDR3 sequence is CASRPRTGGGGSPLHF. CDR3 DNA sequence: TGTGCCAGCAGGCCTCGGACAGGGGGCGGGGGTTCACCCCTCCACTTT.

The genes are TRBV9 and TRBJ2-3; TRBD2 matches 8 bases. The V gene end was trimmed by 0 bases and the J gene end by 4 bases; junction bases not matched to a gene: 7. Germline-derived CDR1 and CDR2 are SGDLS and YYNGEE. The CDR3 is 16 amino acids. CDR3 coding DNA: TGTGCCAGCAGCGTAGATTGGGCTAGCGGGTCAGATACGCAGTATTTT. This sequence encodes CASSVDWASGSDTQYF. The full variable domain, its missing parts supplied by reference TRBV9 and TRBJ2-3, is DSGVTQTPKHLITATGQRVTLRCSPRSGDLSVYWYQQSLDQGLQFLIQYYNGEERAKGNILERFSAQQFPDLHSELNLSSLELGDSALYFCASSVDWASGSDTQYFGPGTRLTVL.

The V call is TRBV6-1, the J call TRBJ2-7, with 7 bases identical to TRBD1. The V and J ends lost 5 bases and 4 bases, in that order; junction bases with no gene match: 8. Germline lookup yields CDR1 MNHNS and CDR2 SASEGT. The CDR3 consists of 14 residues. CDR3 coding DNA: TGTGCCAGCAGTTCGGACAGGAGGACTTACGAGCAGTACGTC. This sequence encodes CASSSDRRTYEQYV.

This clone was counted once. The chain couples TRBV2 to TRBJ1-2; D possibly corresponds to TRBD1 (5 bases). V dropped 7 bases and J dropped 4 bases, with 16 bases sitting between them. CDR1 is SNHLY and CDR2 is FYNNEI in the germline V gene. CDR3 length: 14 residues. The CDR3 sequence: CASTADDSLYGYTF. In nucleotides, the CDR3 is TGTGCCAGCACCGCTGATGACAGTCTCTATGGCTACACCTTC.

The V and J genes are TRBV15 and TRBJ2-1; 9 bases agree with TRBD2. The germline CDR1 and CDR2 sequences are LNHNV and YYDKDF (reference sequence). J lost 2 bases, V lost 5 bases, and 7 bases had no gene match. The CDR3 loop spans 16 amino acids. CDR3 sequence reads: CATSLAGLATYNEQFF. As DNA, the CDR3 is TGTGCCACCAGCCTCGCCGGACTAGCGACCTACAATGAGCAGTTCTTC.

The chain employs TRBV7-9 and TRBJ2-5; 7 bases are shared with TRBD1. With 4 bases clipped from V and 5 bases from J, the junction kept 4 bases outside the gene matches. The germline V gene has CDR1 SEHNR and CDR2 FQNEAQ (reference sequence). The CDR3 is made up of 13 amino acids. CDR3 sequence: CASSYRGEETQYF. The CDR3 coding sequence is TGTGCCAGCAGCTACAGGGGAGAGGAGACCCAGTACTTC.

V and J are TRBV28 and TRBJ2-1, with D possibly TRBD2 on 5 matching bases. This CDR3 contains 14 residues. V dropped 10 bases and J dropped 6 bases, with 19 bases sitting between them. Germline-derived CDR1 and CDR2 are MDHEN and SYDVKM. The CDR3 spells CATNGRGSPNEQFF. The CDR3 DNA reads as TGTGCCACTAATGGACGGGGTAGTCCCAATGAGCAGTTCTTC. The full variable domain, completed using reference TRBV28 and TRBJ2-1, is DVKVTQSSRYLVKRTGEKVFLECVQDMDHENMFWYRQDPGLGLRLIYFSYDVKMKEKGDIPEGYSVSREKKERFSLILESASTNQTSMYLCATNGRGSPNEQFFGPGTRLTVL.

DNA of the CDR3: TGTGCCAGCTCACGTACCGGGACAGAATTACAAGAGACCCAGTACTTC. Its protein product is CASSRTGTELQETQYF. The chain couples TRBV18 to TRBJ2-5; 7 bases match TRBD1. Germline CDR1 reads KGHSH; CDR2 reads LQKENI. V lost 4 bases and J lost 2; bases outside the gene matches: 10. The CDR3 spans 16 residues. Variable domain in full (rest from reference TRBV18 and TRBJ2-5): NAGVMQNPRHLVRRRGQEARLRCSPMKGHSHVYWYRQLPEEGLKFMVYLQKENIIDESGMPKERFSAEFPKEGPSILRIQQVVRGDSAAYFCASSRTGTELQETQYFGPGTRLLVL.

The CDR3 loop reads CASSFRGEQFF. The CDR3 DNA is TGCGCCAGCAGTTTCAGGGGTGAGCAGTTCTTC. V usage is TRBV4-1 and J usage is TRBJ2-1, with D tentatively TRBD1 (6 bases). The CDR3 has 11 residues. Germline assignment: CDR1 MGHRA and CDR2 YSYEKL. V lost 6 bases and J lost 9, with 9 bases in between.

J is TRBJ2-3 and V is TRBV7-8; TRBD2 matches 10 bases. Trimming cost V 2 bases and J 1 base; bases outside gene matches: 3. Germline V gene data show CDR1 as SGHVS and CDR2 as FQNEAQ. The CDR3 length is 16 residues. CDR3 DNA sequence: TGTGCCAGCAGCTTATTAGCGGGGGGTGGCACAGATACGCAGTATTTT. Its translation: CASSLLAGGGTDTQYF.

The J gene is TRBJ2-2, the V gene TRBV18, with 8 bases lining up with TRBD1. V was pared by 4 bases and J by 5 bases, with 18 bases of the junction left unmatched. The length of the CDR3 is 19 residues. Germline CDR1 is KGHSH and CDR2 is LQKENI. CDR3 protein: CASSHNEVVRTGQTGELFF. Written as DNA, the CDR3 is TGTGCCAGCTCACATAACGAAGTTGTTCGGACAGGGCAGACCGGGGAGCTGTTTTTT.

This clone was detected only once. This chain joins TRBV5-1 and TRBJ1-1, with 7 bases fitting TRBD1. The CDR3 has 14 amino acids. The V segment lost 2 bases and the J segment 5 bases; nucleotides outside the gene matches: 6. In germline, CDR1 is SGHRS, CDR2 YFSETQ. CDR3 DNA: TGCGCCAGCAGCTTAACAGGGGATTGGACTGAAGCTTTCTTT. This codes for CASSLTGDWTEAFF.

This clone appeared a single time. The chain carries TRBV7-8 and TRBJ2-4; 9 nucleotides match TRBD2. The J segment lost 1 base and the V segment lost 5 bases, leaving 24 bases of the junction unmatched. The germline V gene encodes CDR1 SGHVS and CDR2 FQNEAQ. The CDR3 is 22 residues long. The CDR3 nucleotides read TGTGCCAGCAGCCGACTCGACAGGGAGTGGTATAGCGGGGGTTCGGCCAAAAACATTCAGTACTTC. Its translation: CASSRLDREWYSGGSAKNIQYF.

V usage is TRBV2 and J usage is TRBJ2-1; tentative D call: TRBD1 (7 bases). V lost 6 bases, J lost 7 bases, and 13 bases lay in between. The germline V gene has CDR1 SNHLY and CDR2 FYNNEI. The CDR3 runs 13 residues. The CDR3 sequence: CASRETGRNEQFF. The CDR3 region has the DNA TGTGCCAGCAGGGAGACAGGGAGGAATGAGCAGTTCTTC.